One and the same sample provided the 5 T cell receptor beta chains below, sequenced in a study of blood T cells in healthy people across ages. A second roughly 7 to 11 cycle PCR used barcoded and J-beta primers. TCRdb recomputed calls from the 5' RACE reads with MiXCR, one row per CDR3 protein. This repertoire shows around 990,000 distinct CDR3 sequences, more than 30% found once; its top ten account for over 10%. Material for sequencing was blood. These receptor sequences come from a man aged 18 to 30 in good health.

The rearrangement uses TRBV12-3 or TRBV12-4 and TRBJ1-2, with a weak D call TRBD1 (6 bases). This CDR3 is 13 amino acids long. The V end lost 6 bases, the J end lost 5 bases, and 13 bases lay between the germline ends. Here the CDR3 DNA reads TGTGCCAGCAGACTACAGGGAGGGTATGGCTACACCTTC. This sequence encodes CASRLQGGYGYTF.

This clonotype was found a few times. V gene TRBV18 combines with J gene TRBJ2-1; possibly TRBD1 for D (5 bases). The length of the CDR3 is 15 residues. V was pared by 1 base and J by 6 bases, with 13 bases between. Germline V gene sequence: CDR1 KGHSH, CDR2 LQKENI. This CDR3 is CASSPQGNRGNEQFF. The CDR3 DNA is TGTGCCAGCTCACCACAAGGGAATAGGGGCAATGAGCAGTTCTTC.

The sample holds many counts of this clonotype. The V and J genes are TRBV29-1 and TRBJ1-1, with no clear D. The CDR3 length is 11 residues. The V end was cut by 4 bases, the J end by 4 bases, with 7 bases between. The germline V gene has CDR1 SQVTM and CDR2 ANQGSEA. The CDR3 DNA follows: TGCAGCGTTGTATACAGCACTGAAGCTTTCTTT. Protein: CSVVYSTEAFF.

This clonotype has a handful of counts. This chain connects TRBV12-5 to TRBJ2-7; D remains ambiguous. The CDR3 is made up of 12 amino acids. V was clipped by 2 bases and J by 2 bases, with 4 bases between them. Germline V gene sequence: CDR1 LGHNT, CDR2 FRNRAP. This CDR3 is CASGLSPYEQYF. The CDR3 bases are TGTGCTAGTGGTTTGTCCCCCTACGAGCAGTACTTC.

The rearrangement joins TRBV7-9 to TRBJ1-3; 7 positions agree with TRBD1. The ends lost 6 bases at V and 4 bases at J; junction bases unmatched: 9. This CDR3 is 15 amino acids long. From germline, CDR1 is SEHNR and CDR2 FQNEAQ (reference sequence). The CDR3: CASSSDRDSGNTIYF. The CDR3 bases are TGTGCCAGCAGTTCAGACAGGGATTCAGGAAACACCATATATTTT.